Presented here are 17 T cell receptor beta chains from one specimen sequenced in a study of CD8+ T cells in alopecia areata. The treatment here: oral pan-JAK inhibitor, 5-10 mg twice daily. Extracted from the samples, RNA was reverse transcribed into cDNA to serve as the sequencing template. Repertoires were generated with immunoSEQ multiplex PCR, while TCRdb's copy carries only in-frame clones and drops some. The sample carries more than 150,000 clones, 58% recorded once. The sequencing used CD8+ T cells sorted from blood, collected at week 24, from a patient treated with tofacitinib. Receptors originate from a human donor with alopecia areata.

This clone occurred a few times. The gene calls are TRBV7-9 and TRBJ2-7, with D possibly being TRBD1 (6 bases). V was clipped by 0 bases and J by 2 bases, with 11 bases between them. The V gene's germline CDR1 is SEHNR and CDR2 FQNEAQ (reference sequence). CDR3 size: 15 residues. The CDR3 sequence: CASSLALDRTYEQYF. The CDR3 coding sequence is TGTGCCAGCAGCTTAGCCCTCGACAGGACCTACGAGCAGTACTTC.

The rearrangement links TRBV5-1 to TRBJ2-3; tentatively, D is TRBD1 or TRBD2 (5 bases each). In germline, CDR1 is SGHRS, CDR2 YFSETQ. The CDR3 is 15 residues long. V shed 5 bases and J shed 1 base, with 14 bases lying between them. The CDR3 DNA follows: TGCGCCAGCAGAAGAGGGGCGCGAGGCACAGATACGCAGTATTTT. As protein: CASRRGARGTDTQYF.

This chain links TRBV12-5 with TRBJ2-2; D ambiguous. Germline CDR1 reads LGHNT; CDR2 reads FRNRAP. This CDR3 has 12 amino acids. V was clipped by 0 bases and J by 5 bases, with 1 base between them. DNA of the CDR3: TGTGCTAGTGGTTTGGTAACCGGGGAGCTGTTTTTT. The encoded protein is CASGLVTGELFF.

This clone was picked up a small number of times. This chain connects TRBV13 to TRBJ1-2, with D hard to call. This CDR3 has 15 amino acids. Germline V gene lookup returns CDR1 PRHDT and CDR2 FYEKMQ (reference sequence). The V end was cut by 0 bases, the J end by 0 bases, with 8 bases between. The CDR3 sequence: CASSLGAEANYGYTF. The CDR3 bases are TGTGCCAGCAGCTTAGGGGCAGAAGCTAACTATGGCTACACCTTC.

Here the CDR3 DNA reads TGTGCCAGCGGGGCTAACCAAGATACGCAGTATTTT. Amino acid sequence: CASGANQDTQYF. The chain links TRBV6-5 to TRBJ2-3; TRBD1 is a possible D gene (5 bases). Per the germline V gene, CDR1 is MNHEY and CDR2 is SVGAGI. V dropped 8 bases and J dropped 5 bases, with 11 bases sitting between them. The CDR3 extends over 12 amino acids.

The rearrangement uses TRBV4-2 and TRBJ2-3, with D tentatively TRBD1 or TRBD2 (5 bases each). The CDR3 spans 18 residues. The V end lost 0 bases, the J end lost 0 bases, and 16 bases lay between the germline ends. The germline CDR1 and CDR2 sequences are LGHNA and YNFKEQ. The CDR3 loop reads CASSQEGVLGASTDTQYF. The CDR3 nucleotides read TGTGCCAGCAGCCAAGAGGGGGTGCTTGGGGCGAGCACAGATACGCAGTATTTT.

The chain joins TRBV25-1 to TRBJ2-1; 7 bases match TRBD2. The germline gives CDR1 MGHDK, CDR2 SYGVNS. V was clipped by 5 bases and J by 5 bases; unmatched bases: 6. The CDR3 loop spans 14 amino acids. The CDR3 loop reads CASSRAGTNNEQFF. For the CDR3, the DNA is TGTGCCAGCAGTCGGGCGGGGACTAACAATGAGCAGTTCTTC.

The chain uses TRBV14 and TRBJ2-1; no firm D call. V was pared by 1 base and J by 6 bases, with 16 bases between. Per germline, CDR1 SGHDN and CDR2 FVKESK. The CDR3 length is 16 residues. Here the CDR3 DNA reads TGTGCCAGCAGCCAAGTAGTGGGCTCTCCCCTCAATGAGCAGTTCTTC. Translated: CASSQVVGSPLNEQFF.

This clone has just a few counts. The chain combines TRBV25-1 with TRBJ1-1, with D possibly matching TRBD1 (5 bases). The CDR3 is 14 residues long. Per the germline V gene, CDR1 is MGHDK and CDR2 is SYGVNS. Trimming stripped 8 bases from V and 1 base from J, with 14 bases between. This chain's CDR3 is CASSAAGWNTEAFF. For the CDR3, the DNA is TGTGCCAGCTCCGCGGCAGGGTGGAACACTGAAGCTTTCTTT.

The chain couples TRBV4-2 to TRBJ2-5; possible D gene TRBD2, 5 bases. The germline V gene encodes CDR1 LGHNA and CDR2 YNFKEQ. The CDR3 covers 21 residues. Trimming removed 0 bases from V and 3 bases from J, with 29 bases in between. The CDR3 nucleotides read TGTGCCAGCAGCCAAGATTCGGTCGAGGGAATCCTCCAAAATCCCAAAGAGACCCAGTACTTC. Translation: CASSQDSVEGILQNPKETQYF.

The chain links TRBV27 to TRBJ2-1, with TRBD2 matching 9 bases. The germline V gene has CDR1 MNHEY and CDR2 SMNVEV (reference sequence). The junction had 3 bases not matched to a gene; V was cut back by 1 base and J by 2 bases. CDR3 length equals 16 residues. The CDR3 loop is CASSLYGGGAYNEQFF. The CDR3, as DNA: TGTGCCAGCAGTTTATATGGCGGGGGGGCCTACAATGAGCAGTTCTTC.

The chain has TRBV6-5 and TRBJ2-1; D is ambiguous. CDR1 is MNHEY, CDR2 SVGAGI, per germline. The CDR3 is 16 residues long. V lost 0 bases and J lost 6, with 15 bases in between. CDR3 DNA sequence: TGTGCCAGCAGTTACTCGATTGGCCTCAGCCGCAATGAGCAGTTCTTC. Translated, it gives CASSYSIGLSRNEQFF.

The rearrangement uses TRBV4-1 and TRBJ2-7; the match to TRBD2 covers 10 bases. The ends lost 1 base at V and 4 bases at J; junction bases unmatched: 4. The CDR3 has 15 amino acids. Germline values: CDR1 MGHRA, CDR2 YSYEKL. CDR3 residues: CASSQAPSGGYEQYF. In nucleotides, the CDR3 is TGCGCCAGCAGCCAAGCACCTAGCGGGGGTTACGAGCAGTACTTC.

CDR3 sequence reads: CASSFAGVGQPQHF. CDR3 DNA: TGTGCCAGCAGCTTCGCAGGGGTTGGCCAGCCCCAGCATTTT. The chain links TRBV13 to TRBJ1-5; D may be TRBD1 (6 bases). Between the trimmed V and J ends, which lost 3 bases and 7 bases, there was a span of 13 bases. The germline gives CDR1 PRHDT, CDR2 FYEKMQ (reference sequence). The CDR3 runs 14 residues.

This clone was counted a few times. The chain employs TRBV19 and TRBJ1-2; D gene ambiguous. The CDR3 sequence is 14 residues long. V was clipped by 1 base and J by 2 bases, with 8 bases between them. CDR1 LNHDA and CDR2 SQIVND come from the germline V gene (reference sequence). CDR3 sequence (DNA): TGTGCCAGTAGTATAGCCGAGAAGAACTATGGCTACACCTTC. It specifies CASSIAEKNYGYTF.

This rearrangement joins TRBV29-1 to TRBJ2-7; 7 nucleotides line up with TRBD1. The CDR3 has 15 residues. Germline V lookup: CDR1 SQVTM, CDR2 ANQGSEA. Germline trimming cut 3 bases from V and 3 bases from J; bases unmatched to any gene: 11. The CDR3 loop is CSVEARGFPDYEQYF. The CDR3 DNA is TGCAGCGTTGAGGCCAGGGGGTTTCCAGACTACGAGCAGTACTTC.

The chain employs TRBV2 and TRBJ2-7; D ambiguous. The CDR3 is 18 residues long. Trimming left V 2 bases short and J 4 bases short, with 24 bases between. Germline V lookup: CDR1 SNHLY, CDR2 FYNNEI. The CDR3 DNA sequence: TGTGCCAGCAGTGAACTGTCGGCCGGAACCACCGTCGCGTACGAGCAGTACTTC. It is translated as CASSELSAGTTVAYEQYF.